These T cell receptor beta chains were read from a single sample in a study of T cell responses to AZD1222 COVID-19 vaccine. Repertoires were generated with immunoSEQ multiplex PCR, while TCRdb's copy carries only in-frame clones and drops some. Of over 120,000 clones listed, 80% to 95% are singletons. The material was peripheral blood, obtained 28 days after the second AZD1222 dose. These receptors were collected from an adult who received the AZD1222 COVID-19 vaccine. The CDR3 runs from the conserved cysteine through the conserved F or W. The order of the fields is CDR3 protein, CDR3 DNA, clone size, D gene, J gene, V gene. D genes are given only for firm matches. A row's size may be missing; if present it is once, few, many or a size class.

CASSLAGTSGSYEQFF	TGTGCCAGCAGCTTAGCTGGGACTAGCGGGAGTTATGAGCAGTTCTTC	once	TRBD2	TRBJ2-1	TRBV7-9
CASSPRGADNTGELFF	TGTGCCAGCAGCCCCCGGGGAGCGGACAACACCGGGGAGCTGTTTTTT	.	.	TRBJ2-2	TRBV9
CARAGDRGFDSPLHF	TGTGCCAGAGCGGGGGACAGGGGTTTTGATTCACCCCTCCACTTT	.	TRBD1	TRBJ1-6	TRBV2
CASSLSGTRGEQFF	TGTGCCAGCAGTTTATCCGGGACTAGAGGTGAGCAGTTCTTC	.	TRBD2	TRBJ2-1	TRBV28
CASSLDFRGNYGYTF	TGCGCCAGCAGCTTGGATTTCAGGGGTAACTATGGCTACACCTTC	.	.	TRBJ1-2	TRBV5-1
CASSTPSGRDEQYF	TGTGCCAGCAGCACCCCCTCCGGTAGGGACGAGCAGTACTTC	.	.	TRBJ2-7	TRBV7-8
CASSSRTSGRRAQYF	TGTGCCAGCAGCTCGAGGACTAGCGGGAGACGAGCCCAGTACTTC	.	TRBD2	TRBJ2-5	TRBV7-9
CASSLVPAGAGELFF	TGCGCCAGCAGCTTGGTTCCAGCGGGAGCCGGGGAGCTGTTTTTT	.	TRBD2	TRBJ2-2	TRBV5-1
CATSDRGRTGELFF	TGTGCCACCAGTGACCGAGGTCGCACCGGGGAGCTGTTTTTT	once	.	TRBJ2-2	TRBV24-1
CASSVTGGSGANVLTF	TGTGCCAGCAGTGTTACAGGGGGCTCTGGGGCCAACGTCCTGACTTTC	once	TRBD1	TRBJ2-6	TRBV6-1
CASSFEGQGRYGYTF	TGTGCCAGCAGCTTCGAGGGACAGGGAAGATATGGCTACACCTTC	.	TRBD1	TRBJ1-2	TRBV5-4
CASRGTDTQYF	TGTGCCAGCCGAGGCACAGATACGCAGTATTTT	.	.	TRBJ2-3	TRBV27
CASSQDRTGYGYTF	TGTGCCAGCAGCCAAGATCGGACGGGGTATGGCTACACCTTC	.	.	TRBJ1-2	TRBV4-2
CATSRDRTGGEQYF	TGTGCCACCAGCAGGGACAGGACCGGGGGTGAGCAGTACTTC	.	.	TRBJ2-7	TRBV15
CASSLASSGANVLTF	TGTGCCAGCAGTCTGGCCAGCTCTGGGGCCAACGTCCTGACTTTC	.	.	TRBJ2-6	TRBV6-5
CASSNRGPLGVGYTF	TGTGCCAGCAGCAACAGGGGTCCTCTTGGGGTTGGCTACACCTTC	.	TRBD1	TRBJ1-2	TRBV14
CASSYKTTGFSYNEQFF	TGTGCCAGCAGCTATAAAACGACGGGCTTCTCCTACAATGAGCAGTTCTTC	.	.	TRBJ2-1	TRBV5-6
CASSRSGYEQYF	TGTGCCAGCAGTCGCTCAGGCTACGAGCAGTACTTC	.	.	TRBJ2-7	TRBV6-5
CASSLQGTSNQPQHF	TGTGCCAGCAGCTTGCAGGGTACTAGCAATCAGCCCCAGCATTTT	once	.	TRBJ1-5	TRBV5-8
CASRVGQNNNYGYTF	TGTGCCAGCAGAGTTGGACAGAACAATAACTATGGCTACACCTTC	.	.	TRBJ1-2	TRBV6-5
CASSPTSGRWEQYF	TGTGCCAGCAGCCCGACTAGCGGAAGGTGGGAGCAGTACTTC	.	TRBD2	TRBJ2-7	TRBV7-2
CASSPGTGGREQYF	TGTGCCAGCAGCCCCGGGACAGGGGGTCGTGAGCAGTACTTC	.	TRBD1	TRBJ2-7	TRBV7-8
CASSLSEGEQFF	TGTGCCAGCAGCTTATCGGAGGGTGAGCAGTTCTTC	.	.	TRBJ2-1	TRBV7-3
CAISDSLETTDTQYF	TGTGCCATCAGTGATTCGCTCGAGACCACAGATACGCAGTATTTT	.	.	TRBJ2-3	TRBV10-3
CASSLVGQPQHF	TGTGCCAGCAGTTTAGTTGGCCAGCCCCAGCATTTT	once	.	TRBJ1-5	TRBV28
CASSLSGRATNEQFF	TGTGCCAGCAGTCTTAGCGGGAGGGCCACCAATGAGCAGTTCTTC	.	TRBD2	TRBJ2-1	TRBV27
CAISVDGDYEQYF	TGTGCCATCAGCGTTGACGGAGACTACGAGCAGTACTTC	.	.	TRBJ2-7	TRBV10-3
CASSTNMNTEAFF	TGTGCCAGCAGCACTAATATGAACACTGAAGCTTTCTTT	.	.	TRBJ1-1	TRBV9
CSLQVPGGSTEAFF	TGCAGCCTTCAAGTACCTGGGGGTAGCACTGAAGCTTTCTTT	.	.	TRBJ1-1	TRBV29-1
CASSLGTSGRTDTQYF	TGTGCCAGCAGTCTCGGGACTAGCGGGAGAACAGATACGCAGTATTTT	.	TRBD2	TRBJ2-3	TRBV27
CASSLVNGPGTEAFF	TGTGCCAGCAGCTTAGTTAACGGTCCGGGCACTGAAGCTTTCTTT	few	.	TRBJ1-1	TRBV7-9
CASSPWDRSGNTIYF	TGTGCCAGCAGCCCCTGGGACCGCTCTGGAAACACCATATATTTT	.	.	TRBJ1-3	TRBV14
CASSLKGQGGINKPQHF	TGTGCCAGCAGCCTAAAGGGCCAGGGGGGGATCAATAAGCCCCAGCATTTT	.	TRBD1	TRBJ1-5	TRBV7-2
CASSTFGGLELWGYTF	TGTGCCAGTAGCACCTTTGGGGGCTTGGAACTGTGGGGCTACACCTTC	.	.	TRBJ1-2	TRBV19
CATSPQRLPTDTQYF	TGTGCCACCAGCCCTCAGCGTCTACCCACAGATACGCAGTATTTT	.	.	TRBJ2-3	TRBV15
CASSLGLADQETQYF	TGTGCCAGCAGCTTGGGGTTGGCGGACCAAGAGACCCAGTACTTC	.	.	TRBJ2-5	TRBV5-8
CASSYWDSYNSPLHF	TGTGCCAGCAGTTACTGGGACTCCTATAATTCACCCCTCCACTTT	once	.	TRBJ1-6	TRBV6-5
CASSLRVELYNEQFF	TGTGCCAGCAGTCTTAGGGTAGAGCTGTACAATGAGCAGTTCTTC	.	.	TRBJ2-1	TRBV7-8
CASSGVAGERGEQFF	TGTGCCAGCAGTGGGGTAGCGGGAGAGCGGGGTGAGCAGTTCTTC	.	TRBD2	TRBJ2-1	TRBV6-4
CASSQSGGSEPTSSYNEQFF	TGTGCCAGCAGCCAAAGTGGGGGTAGCGAGCCCACTAGCTCCTACAATGAGCAGTTCTTC	.	.	TRBJ2-1	TRBV3-1/TRBV3-2
CASSTSGGREKLFF	TGTGCCAGCAGTACCTCAGGGGGTAGGGAAAAACTGTTTTTT	.	TRBD1	TRBJ1-4	TRBV6-5
CASSEQGGHYGYTF	TGTGCCAGCAGTGAACAAGGGGGCCACTATGGCTACACCTTC	once	TRBD1	TRBJ1-2	TRBV25-1